These 32 T cell receptor beta chains share one sample of origin, sequenced in a study of shared clonotypes between healthy human individuals. The protocol was immunoSEQ multiplex PCR, while the TCRdb copy is restricted to in-frame clones and leaves out a portion. The data hold some 1 million clones, with 65% to 80% observed a single time. Sequencing was done on a sample of memory CD4+ T cells sorted from blood. The subset here: CD45RA-negative fraction. Source of these receptors: a man younger than 35 in good health.

This clone was observed a handful of times. The chain joins TRBV4-1 to TRBJ1-1; D is unclear. Trimming stripped 0 bases from V and 10 bases from J, with 15 bases between. CDR1 MGHRA and CDR2 YSYEKL come from the germline V gene. The CDR3 spans 14 residues. The CDR3 region is CASSQETESGGAFF. The CDR3 region has the DNA TGCGCCAGCAGCCAAGAAACGGAATCGGGAGGAGCTTTCTTT.

The J gene is TRBJ1-5, the V gene TRBV2, with a possible D match to TRBD1 (6 bases). Germline V gene data show CDR1 as SNHLY and CDR2 as FYNNEI. CDR3 size: 12 residues. Trimming shortened V by 3 bases and J by 9 bases, and 9 bases separated the two germline ends. CDR3 DNA: TGTGCCAGCAGTGAGGACAGAGGGCCCCAGCATTTT. Amino acids: CASSEDRGPQHF. The complete variable domain, with remaining parts taken from reference TRBV2 and TRBJ1-5, reads EPEVTQTPSHQVTQMGQEVILRCVPISNHLYFYWYRQILGQKVEFLVSFYNNEISEKSEIFDDQFSVERPDGSNFTLKIRSTKLEDSAMYFCASSEDRGPQHFGDGTRLSIL.

This clone appeared a few times. The rearrangement joins TRBV23-1 to TRBJ1-1; 8 nucleotides agree with TRBD1. TRBV23-1 has ORF status, its function being uncertain. V dropped 6 bases and J dropped 1; count of bases not matched to a gene: 10. The CDR3 runs 16 residues. The CDR3 nucleotides are TGCGCCAGCAGGCCTGGACAGGGTAATCCGAACACTGAAGCTTTCTTT. Translating it yields CASRPGQGNPNTEAFF.

The chain employs TRBV7-9 and TRBJ2-1; D possibly corresponds to TRBD1 (5 bases). The CDR3 is 14 amino acids. CDR1 SEHNR and CDR2 FQNEAQ come from the germline V gene (reference sequence). V was shortened by 8 bases and J by 7 bases, with 18 bases between the two germline ends. CDR3 nucleotide sequence: TGTGCCAGCGCCCCTTGGGTGGGGCTGAATGAGCAGTTCTTC. Encoded protein: CASAPWVGLNEQFF.

This clone was counted a few times. The chain links TRBV6-5 to TRBJ1-1, with D possibly TRBD1 on 5 matching bases. V dropped 0 bases and J dropped 4 bases, with 15 bases sitting between them. Germline CDR1 is MNHEY and CDR2 is SVGAGI. The CDR3 runs to 16 residues. CDR3 amino acids: CASSYSRGASITEAFF. The CDR3 nucleotides read TGTGCCAGCAGTTACTCGAGGGGCGCCTCGATCACTGAAGCTTTCTTT.

The CDR3, as DNA: TGTGCCAGCTCACCACCCTCAGCGGGGGAATACAATGAGCAGTTCTTC. It translates to CASSPPSAGEYNEQFF. The chain links TRBV18 to TRBJ2-1; 8 positions match TRBD2. V shed 0 bases and J 4 bases; nucleotides not matched to a gene: 5. This CDR3 region has 16 residues. The V gene's germline CDR1 is KGHSH and CDR2 LQKENI.

On this clone itself: Within the sample, other DNA sequences also encode this same CDR3. The CDR3 here is CASSFTGVETQYF. The CDR3 nucleotides read TGTGCCAGCAGTTTCACAGGGGTAGAGACCCAGTACTTC. The V call is TRBV27, the J call TRBJ2-5; 7 nucleotides line up with TRBD1. V shed 3 bases and J 4 bases; nucleotides not matched to a gene: 2. Per the germline V gene, CDR1 is MNHEY and CDR2 is SMNVEV (reference sequence). The length of the CDR3 is 13 residues.

V gene TRBV6-1 combines with J gene TRBJ2-6, with unresolved D. Per the germline V gene, CDR1 is MNHNS and CDR2 is SASEGT. Trimming cost V 1 base and J 0 bases, with 7 bases left between them. The CDR3 runs to 16 residues. CDR3 sequence reads: CASSEEKGSGANVLTF. The DNA of the CDR3 is TGTGCCAGCAGTGAAGAAAAGGGCTCTGGGGCCAACGTCCTGACTTTC.

The rearrangement uses TRBV30 and TRBJ2-2, with TRBD1 identical over 7 bases. The J segment lost 5 bases and the V segment lost 3 bases, leaving 9 bases of the junction unmatched. CDR1 and CDR2 (germline): GTSNPN, SVGIG (reference sequence). The CDR3 has 15 residues. This chain's CDR3 is CAWRGDRLFTGELFF. The CDR3 DNA follows: TGTGCCTGGAGAGGGGACAGACTTTTTACCGGGGAGCTGTTTTTT. Together with reference TRBV30 and TRBJ2-2, the CDR3 gives the full variable domain: SQTIHQWPATLVQPVGSPLSLECTVEGTSNPNLYWYRQAAGRGLQLLFYSVGIGQISSEVPQNLSASRPQDRQFILSSKKLLLSDSGFYLCAWRGDRLFTGELFFGEGSRLTVL.

This clone was observed once. The chain combines TRBV7-8 with TRBJ1-5; D not resolved. Trimming pared 8 bases from V and 6 bases from J, leaving 14 bases between. CDR1 is SGHVS, CDR2 FQNEAQ, per germline. This CDR3 region has 13 residues. CDR3 region: CASGRATSQPQHF. In DNA, the CDR3 is TGTGCCAGCGGCCGGGCCACATCTCAGCCCCAGCATTTT.

The genes are TRBV5-6 and TRBJ2-2; 10 bases map to TRBD1. V was clipped by 4 bases and J by 7 bases; unmatched bases: 7. The CDR3 loop spans 15 amino acids. Germline values: CDR1 SGHDT, CDR2 YYEEEE. CDR3 residues: CASSLDRGRGGELFF. The CDR3, as DNA: TGTGCCAGCAGCCTCGACAGGGGGCGAGGCGGGGAGCTGTTTTTT.

The chain links TRBV6-5 to TRBJ2-5; D gene ambiguous. The CDR3 sequence is 16 residues long. The V gene lost 4 bases and the J gene lost 1 base, with 16 bases spanning the gap. The germline V gene has CDR1 MNHEY and CDR2 SVGAGI. CDR3 loop: CASSSLKDPRQETQYF. The DNA of the CDR3 is TGTGCCAGCAGTTCCCTGAAAGACCCGCGCCAAGAGACCCAGTACTTC.

The chain couples TRBV4-1 to TRBJ2-5; D gene ambiguous. CDR3 length: 17 amino acids. Trimming removed 2 bases from V and 5 bases from J, with 21 bases in between. Looked up from germline, CDR1 is MGHRA and CDR2 is YSYEKL. The CDR3 reads CASSQTPTVRGAETQYF. CDR3 DNA: TGCGCCAGCAGCCAAACCCCGACTGTCCGCGGAGCGGAGACCCAGTACTTC.

V and J are TRBV7-8 and TRBJ2-7; TRBD1 matches 7 bases. The CDR3 consists of 14 residues. J lost 3 bases, V lost 5 bases, and 7 bases had no gene match. Germline lookup yields CDR1 SGHVS and CDR2 FQNEAQ. The CDR3 protein is CASSPRGQFYEQYF. The CDR3 DNA is TGTGCCAGCAGCCCACGGGGACAGTTCTACGAGCAGTACTTC. Based on the CDR3 plus reference TRBV7-8 and TRBJ2-7, the full variable domain is GAGVSQSPRYKVAKRGQDVALRCDPISGHVSLFWYQQALGQGPEFLTYFQNEAQLDKSGLPSDRFFAERPEGSVSTLKIQRTQQEDSAVYLCASSPRGQFYEQYFGPGTRLTVT.

The V call is TRBV10-3, the J call TRBJ2-1, with TRBD2 matching over 9 bases. CDR1 is ENHRY and CDR2 is SYGVKD in the germline V gene. V gave up 10 bases and J gave up 5 bases; unmatched junction bases: 9. This CDR3 comprises 14 residues. CDR3 sequence: CASSGTSRDNEQFF. The DNA of the CDR3 is TGTGCCAGCAGCGGGACTAGCAGAGACAATGAGCAGTTCTTC.

V gene TRBV9 combines with J gene TRBJ2-5; possibly TRBD2 for D (6 bases). The CDR3 has 14 residues. Germline CDR1 and CDR2: SGDLS and YYNGEE. The ends were cut back, 0 bases at V and 9 bases at J, with 15 bases in the middle. CDR3 in DNA: TGTGCCAGCAGCGTAGGGGAGGACAAAAGATCCCAGTACTTC. This sequence encodes CASSVGEDKRSQYF.

The chain combines TRBV9 with TRBJ1-6; maybe TRBD1 (6 bases). The CDR3 extends over 16 amino acids. CDR1 is SGDLS, CDR2 YYNGEE, per germline. The V end was cut by 0 bases, the J end by 5 bases, with 12 bases between. The CDR3: CASSVEGGKNNSPLHF. In nucleotides, the CDR3 is TGTGCCAGCAGCGTAGAAGGGGGGAAGAATAATTCACCCCTCCACTTT.

The chain uses TRBV12-5 and TRBJ2-5, with D possibly matching TRBD2 (5 bases). In germline, CDR1 is LGHNT, CDR2 FRNRAP. CDR3 length: 13 residues. V was shortened by 4 bases and J by 3 bases, with 9 bases between the two germline ends. CDR3 loop: CASGSDLKETQYF. The CDR3, as DNA: TGTGCTAGTGGTTCGGACTTGAAAGAGACCCAGTACTTC.

The chain employs TRBV6-6 and TRBJ1-2, with D tentatively TRBD1 (5 bases). V lost 4 bases, J lost 7 bases, and 10 bases lay in between. Looked up from germline, CDR1 is MNHNY and CDR2 is SVGAGI (reference sequence). The CDR3 totals 12 residues. CDR3 DNA sequence: TGTGCCAGCAGTTGGGGCGGGGCTGGCTACACCTTC. Its translation: CASSWGGAGYTF.

CDR3 coding DNA: TGCGCCAGCAGCTTGGACTCGGATACGCAGTATTTT. Its protein is CASSLDSDTQYF. The rearrangement links TRBV5-1 to TRBJ2-3, with D uncertain. Germline V gives CDR1 SGHRS, CDR2 YFSETQ. Trimming left V 0 bases short and J 6 bases short, with 5 bases between. CDR3 length: 12 amino acids. The full variable domain, with the rest looked up from reference TRBV5-1 and TRBJ2-3, is KAGVTQTPRYLIKTRGQQVTLSCSPISGHRSVSWYQQTPGQGLQFLFEYFSETQRNKGNFPGRFSGRQFSNSRSEMNVSTLELGDSALYLCASSLDSDTQYFGPGTRLTVL.

This clone was recorded once. This chain links TRBV4-1 with TRBJ2-5; 7 nucleotides agree with TRBD1. The CDR3 is 14 amino acids. The ends lost 5 bases at V and 5 bases at J; junction bases unmatched: 8. In germline, CDR1 is MGHRA, CDR2 YSYEKL. The CDR3: CASSKQGSVETQYF. Here the CDR3 DNA reads TGCGCCAGCAGCAAACAGGGGTCGGTGGAGACCCAGTACTTC.

V and J are TRBV9 and TRBJ2-1, with 10 positions matching TRBD2. Losses at the gene ends were 9 bases for V and 7 bases for J; bases not matched to a gene: 22. Germline loops: CDR1 SGDLS, CDR2 YYNGEE. CDR3 length: 18 amino acids. The CDR3 region is CATIRHGGLADFKNEQFF. The CDR3 DNA follows: TGTGCCACCATTCGTCATGGAGGACTAGCGGACTTCAAGAATGAGCAGTTCTTC.

This sequence joins TRBV18 and TRBJ2-3; 16 bases match TRBD2. The CDR3 runs to 18 residues. The germline V gene encodes CDR1 KGHSH and CDR2 LQKENI. After removal of 0 bases from V and 1 base from J, the junction contained 1 base not matched to a gene. The DNA for the CDR3 is TGTGCCAGCTCACCACCGGGACTAGCGGGGGGGCGCACAGATACGCAGTATTTT. This translates into CASSPPGLAGGRTDTQYF.

This clone was counted between two and nine times. J is TRBJ1-6 and V is TRBV6-1, with D hard to call. With 0 bases removed from V and 11 bases from J, the gap between germline ends came to 14 bases. The germline CDR1 and CDR2 sequences are MNHNS and SASEGT. The CDR3 extends over 15 amino acids. The DNA for the CDR3 is TGTGCCAGCAGTGAAGCCTCGGGAGGGCGGACACCCCTCCACTTT. Amino acids: CASSEASGGRTPLHF.

This clone was counted a single time. This chain joins TRBV30 and TRBJ2-3, with 9 bases identical to TRBD2. CDR1 is GTSNPN and CDR2 is SVGIG in the germline V gene (reference sequence). CDR3 size: 14 residues. Trimming removed 7 bases from V and 3 bases from J; junction bases left unmatched: 8. CDR3 amino acids: CASDTSGLTDTQYF. The CDR3, as DNA: TGTGCCTCTGACACTAGCGGGTTAACAGATACGCAGTATTTT.

The V and J genes are TRBV5-6 and TRBJ2-7; 12 nucleotides line up with TRBD1. This CDR3 has 14 amino acids. Germline CDR1 and CDR2: SGHDT and YYEEEE. V gave up 4 bases and J gave up 7 bases; unmatched junction bases: 6. Written as DNA, the CDR3 is TGTGCCAGCAGCCCGGGGACAGGGGGCCTGGAGCAGTACTTC. Translating it yields CASSPGTGGLEQYF.

The chain is built from TRBV11-2 and TRBJ2-1, with 10 bases matching TRBD2. Germline CDR1 and CDR2: SGHAT and FQNNGV. There are 15 residues in the CDR3. V was pared by 5 bases and J by 7 bases, with 8 bases of the junction left unmatched. The CDR3 DNA sequence: TGTGCCAGCAGCCCAAGCGGGGGGGCCGTGAATGAGCAGTTCTTC. This translates into CASSPSGGAVNEQFF.

The genes are TRBV18 and TRBJ2-7; D unresolved. The CDR3 is made up of 14 amino acids. Trimming stripped 1 base from V and 3 bases from J, with 10 bases between. In germline, CDR1 is KGHSH, CDR2 LQKENI. The CDR3 reads CASSPQAGNYEQYF. CDR3 DNA sequence: TGTGCCAGCTCACCACAGGCAGGAAACTACGAGCAGTACTTC.

The chain employs TRBV6-1 and TRBJ1-2; D is undetermined. Trimming took 2 bases from V and 3 from J, leaving 4 bases between them. Germline lookup yields CDR1 MNHNS and CDR2 SASEGT. CDR3 length: 12 residues. In DNA form, the CDR3 reads TGTGCCAGCAGTGAAATAGACTATGGCTACACCTTC. Its translation is CASSEIDYGYTF.

V and J are TRBV19 and TRBJ2-2; no definite D call. V gave up 4 bases and J gave up 1 base, with 7 bases separating them. The CDR3 contains 14 residues. Germline CDR1 reads LNHDA; CDR2 reads SQIVND (reference sequence). CDR3 DNA sequence: TGTGCCAGTAGTAAGGGCGAGAACACCGGGGAGCTGTTTTTT. Its protein is CASSKGENTGELFF.

Regarding this clone: The same CDR3 also results from other DNA sequences found in this sample. The chain combines TRBV4-1 with TRBJ2-6; D unclear. Trimming left V 0 bases short and J 1 base short, with 4 bases between. The CDR3 totals 15 residues. Germline CDR1 reads MGHRA; CDR2 reads YSYEKL. The CDR3 DNA reads as TGCGCCAGCAGCCAAGACAGGTCTGGGGCCAACGTCCTGACTTTC. Encoded protein: CASSQDRSGANVLTF.

This clone has only one observation. The V gene is TRBV19, the J gene TRBJ2-7; D gene ambiguous. The CDR3 length is 13 residues. Trimming removed 4 bases at V and 6 bases at J, with 13 bases between. Germline CDR1 is LNHDA and CDR2 is SQIVND (reference sequence). The CDR3 region has the DNA TGTGCCAGTAGTAGCCCCGGTGCTGGCGAGCAGTACTTC. The encoded protein is CASSSPGAGEQYF.